This T cell receptor beta chain was observed in a study of cytomegalovirus exposure and HLA in healthy donors listed by TCRdb under 2017. About the full investigation: In an earlier analysis of approximately 500 of the donors, about 270 Gb of sequence data and 90 million to 120 million unique TCR beta sequences from about 179 million T cells were reported. An early release covering roughly 640 HLA-typed donors comprised roughly 300 gigabases of sequencing data and roughly 86 million unique TCR sequences. Of the roughly 430 genotyped donors, roughly 85% fell in the genetic ancestry cluster associated with self-reported Caucasian donors. The study aimed to test whether signatures of past pathogen exposure could be identified by cataloging public T cell receptors. The T cell repertoires of 666 subjects were profiled by immunosequencing and related to cytomegalovirus serostatus. A separate validation cohort of about 110 different subjects was used in addition to the approximately 640-subject first cohort. High-throughput TCR immunosequencing, statistical association of individual TCRs with disease status, and machine learning were combined to predict cytomegalovirus infection status. A later analysis re-analyzed previously published TCR beta repertoires from about 730 donors and added high-resolution HLA genotyping to study TCR occurrence patterns. The later analysis used no new phenotypic data to find candidate immune exposures, relying instead on TCR beta sequences and their occurrence across donors. To decide whether each TCR beta V gene segment behaved as functional or pseudogenic, an earlier analysis of 587 of the donors relied on high-throughput TCR beta sequencing. Donor age, sex, ethnicity and CMV serostatus were compiled together with the repertoire data. In a later genetic analysis, genome-wide SNP genotypes for about 65% of the 666 donors were used, and that subset was treated as a discovery cohort. Every repertoire in the discovery cohort had been generated on one and the same sequencing platform. Class I and class II HLA loci were covered by the typing at four-digit resolution. Typing coverage varied by locus: roughly 629-630 donors for A, B, C, DRB1 and DQB1; roughly 500 for DQA1; about 570 for DPA1; around 450 for DPB1. Because of strong linkage in the cohort, four to six DR-DQ haplotypes were treated as single units for association and clustering. On average, over 200,000 unique TCR beta nucleotide sequences were sequenced per donor among 398 genotyped donors of the cohort, with approximately 18% of those sequences being non-productive. What the work shows at the level of the full study, not this receptor alone: In an earlier analysis of fewer than 700 of the donors, most TCR beta V segments appeared in productive rearrangements about 87% or about 30% of the time, broadly matching IMGT annotations. A later genetic analysis reported fewer N-insertions in productive TCRs among donors in an Asian-associated ancestry cluster than the roughly 700-donor mean. Linkage disequilibrium might explain the correlated functional status among segregating V segments, but an unknown experimental factor could not be ruled out. V-gene and J-gene trimming of TCR beta chains was associated with a missense DCLRE1C variant in a later genetic analysis, and the association was replicated in an independent cohort. Assigning TCR associations to individual alleles was difficult when HLA alleles, especially DR and DQ, strongly co-occurred. Because HLA typing was missing for some donors at each locus, association tests included only the typed subset. In both the original and validation cohorts, the classifier was reported to diagnose cytomegalovirus status with high specificity and sensitivity. A further reported finding was that TCR beta sequences accurately predicted the HLA-A and HLA-B alleles for most subjects in the first cohort. A later analysis found that most CMV-associated TCR beta chains appeared HLA-restricted, with HLA associations seemingly driven largely by CMV exposure. In a later analysis, around 17,000 TCR beta sequences were associated with specific HLA alleles at a false discovery rate of 0.05. In vitro tests confirmed that a few of the cytomegalovirus-associated TCR beta chains recognize cytomegalovirus antigens. The earlier analysis of some 540 of the donors excluded roughly 17 rarely observed V segments, including chromosome 9 orphons, because counts were too low. In a later analysis, HLA-associated TCR beta chains were found to be more clonally expanded and to have lower generation probabilities than equally common non-associated chains. Immune exposure information for the cohort was limited to CMV serostatus. The authors suggested that the approach could potentially be generalized to other disease states and immunological phenotypes. While some public TCRs were present in many individuals, most TCR sequences turned up only very rarely across donors. Some IMGT-functional V segments, including TRBV6-2 and TRBV6-3, could not be distinguished by the 87-base-pair reads and were therefore excluded. A cluster of highly shared sequence variants was judged likely to be a technical artifact of the sequencing pipeline. Presence/absence analyses assumed roughly uniform sequencing depth across donors, an assumption that may not hold. In this cohort, only TCR beta chains were sequenced, and detectable features were limited by the absence of alpha or paired-chain data. A total of about 150 TCR beta chains were listed by the study as associated with cytomegalovirus. Several of the top co-occurrence clusters appeared to be linked to parvovirus B19, influenza, CMV and Epstein-Barr virus, according to a later analysis. According to a later analysis, TCR association rates differed among HLA loci, with DRB1 alleles showing the most associated TCRs and HLA-C alleles showing the fewest.

CDR1 SGHNT and CDR2 YYREEE were looked up in the germline V gene (reference sequence). Inclusive of the bounding cysteine and phenylalanine, the CDR3 is 16 residues long. The sequence is cut down to CDR3 DNA, 48 bases in frame from base 1. V lost 4 bases and J lost 1 base; the stretch between them is 17 bases long. Library preparation employed the immunoSEQ multiplex PCR assay. The multiplex PCR relied on a mix of 60 forward primers for TCR Vbeta segments and 13 reverse primers for TCR Jbeta segments. The CDR3 region of rearranged TCR beta genes was amplified from genomic DNA with a multiplex PCR assay. On the Illumina HiSeq System, the amplified TCR beta libraries were sequenced as 87-base-pair reads. As for how the authors treated the data: A later analysis counted about 80 million unique TCR beta chains across the 666 repertoires, and roughly 11 million of these chains were shared by at least two donors. A nearest-neighbor algorithm error-corrected the raw reads and collapsed the reads into unique sequences, merging closely related sequences to remove PCR and sequencing errors. V, D and J gene segments were assigned by aligning CDR3 sequences to IMGT reference sequences. For a sequence to be retained, a match of at least six nucleotides was required to both a V gene segment and a J gene segment. Rearrangements were called productive when the CDR3 lacked stop codons and stayed in frame with V and J; all others were non-productive. Following IMGT convention, CDR3 was defined as the stretch from the second conserved V-encoded cysteine to the conserved J-encoded phenylalanine. The earlier analysis of about 620 of the donors excluded sequences that lacked an unambiguous match to a single V gene segment. In an earlier analysis of a few hundred of the donors, V segments were called functional above 56.7% productive rearrangements and were called segregating when the between-donor standard deviation exceeded 5%. A statistical classification framework was built for diagnosing cytomegalovirus status from the catalog of TCR beta chain sequences. A later analysis assigned V and J genes by comparing TCR nucleotide sequences with IMGT/GENE-DB human TR gene sequences. In a later analysis, CDR3 sequences and most-parsimonious VDJ recombination scenarios were assigned using the TCRdist pipeline. In a later analysis, each TCR beta chain was defined by its CDR3 amino acid sequence together with its V-gene family, and reads without a unique V-gene family were excluded. A later analysis removed 500 to 650 highly shared, low-generation-probability nucleotide sequences to deal with suspected cross-contamination and a sequencing artifact. For each public chain, a later analysis derived a clonal expansion index from normalized ranks of inferred template counts within each repertoire. In a later analysis, generation probabilities were computed using a VDJ recombination model fitted to out-of-frame rearrangements, and the results were checked against IGoR. A later analysis scored TCR-TCR, TCR-HLA and TCR-CMV co-occurrence with hypergeometric tests, applying a repertoire-size bias correction to TCR pairs. To estimate false discovery rates, a later analysis permuted the HLA or CMV assignments 20 times. A later analysis grouped co-occurring TCRs with DBSCAN, adding TCRdist sequence similarity when clustering within HLA-allele-positive subsets. Repertoires with fewer than 30,000 or more than 120,000 public chains were left out of co-occurrence clustering, as were about five repertoires with anomalous nucleotide sharing. TCRdb holds this immuneACCESS table with in-frame rearrangements only. Some clones are missing; in checked studies, unresolved V genes explain under half, and the rest has no known cause. That table is the source of V, J and clone size, and D and trimming were worked out from the DNA. This sample has about 84,000 clones in its table, and 85% to 90% of those were observed once. About 2.5% of the sample rests with the top ten.

Note on this clone: Its antigen has not been determined. The input lacks base qualities; no much larger clone sits a single base away.

In total, around 600 healthy bone marrow donors made up the cohort. At the time of sampling, all cohort members were nominally healthy, though unrecorded immune exposures were likely present. The donor tested CMV seronegative and was one of the 352 seronegative cohort members. A peripheral blood sample was provided by each donor, and peripheral blood mononuclear cells were used for TCR beta sequencing. Genomic DNA extraction from the blood cell samples was performed with the Qiagen DNeasy Blood Extraction Kit. This TCR was sampled from a man aged 18 to 30 in good health and CMV-seronegative. The receptor chain draws on TRBV5-4 and TRBJ1-1; the best D guess is TRBD1, with 5 bases matching. The material sequenced was PBMCs. The nucleotide sequence reads as follows: TGTGCCAGCAGCCTCGGTGGATACGACAGGAACACTGAAGCTTTCTTT. Its amino acids are CASSLGGYDRNTEAFF.